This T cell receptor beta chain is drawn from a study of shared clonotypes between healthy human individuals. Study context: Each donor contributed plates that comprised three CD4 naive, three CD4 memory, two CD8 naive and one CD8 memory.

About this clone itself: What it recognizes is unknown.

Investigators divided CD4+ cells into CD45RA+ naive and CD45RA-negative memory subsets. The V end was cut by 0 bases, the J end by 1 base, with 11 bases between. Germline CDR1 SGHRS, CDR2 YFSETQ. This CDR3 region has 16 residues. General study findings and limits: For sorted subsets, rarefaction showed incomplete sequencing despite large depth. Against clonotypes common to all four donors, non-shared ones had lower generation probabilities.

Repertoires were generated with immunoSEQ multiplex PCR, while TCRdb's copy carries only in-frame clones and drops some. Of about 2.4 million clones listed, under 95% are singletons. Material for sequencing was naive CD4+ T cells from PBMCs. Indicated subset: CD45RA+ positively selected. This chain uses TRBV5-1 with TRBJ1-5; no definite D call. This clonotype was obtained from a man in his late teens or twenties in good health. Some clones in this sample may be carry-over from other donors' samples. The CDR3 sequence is CASSLDAGRSNQPQHF. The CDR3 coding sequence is TGCGCCAGCAGCTTGGATGCGGGTAGAAGCAATCAGCCCCAGCATTTT. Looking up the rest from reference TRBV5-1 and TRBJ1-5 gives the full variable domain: KAGVTQTPRYLIKTRGQQVTLSCSPISGHRSVSWYQQTPGQGLQFLFEYFSETQRNKGNFPGRFSGRQFSNSRSEMNVSTLELGDSALYLCASSLDAGRSNQPQHFGDGTRLSIL.